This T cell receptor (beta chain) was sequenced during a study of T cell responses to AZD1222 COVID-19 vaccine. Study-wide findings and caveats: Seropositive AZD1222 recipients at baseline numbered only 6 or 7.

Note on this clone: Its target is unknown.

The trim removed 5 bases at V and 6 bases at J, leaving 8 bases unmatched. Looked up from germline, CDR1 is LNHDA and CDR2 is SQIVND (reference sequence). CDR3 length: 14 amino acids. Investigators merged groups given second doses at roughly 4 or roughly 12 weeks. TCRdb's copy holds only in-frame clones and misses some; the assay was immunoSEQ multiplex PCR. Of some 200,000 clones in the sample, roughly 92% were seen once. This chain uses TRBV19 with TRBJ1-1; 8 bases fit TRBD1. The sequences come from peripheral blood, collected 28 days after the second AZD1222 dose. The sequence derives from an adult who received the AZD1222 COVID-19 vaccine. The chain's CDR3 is CASSPDRARAEAFF. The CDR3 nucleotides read TGTGCCAGTAGTCCGGACAGGGCCCGTGCTGAAGCTTTCTTT. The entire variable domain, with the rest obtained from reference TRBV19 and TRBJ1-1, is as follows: DGGITQSPKYLFRKEGQNVTLSCEQNLNHDAMYWYRQDPGQGLRLIYYSQIVNDFQKGDIAEGYSVSREKKESFPLTVTSAQKNPTAFYLCASSPDRARAEAFFGQGTRLTVV.